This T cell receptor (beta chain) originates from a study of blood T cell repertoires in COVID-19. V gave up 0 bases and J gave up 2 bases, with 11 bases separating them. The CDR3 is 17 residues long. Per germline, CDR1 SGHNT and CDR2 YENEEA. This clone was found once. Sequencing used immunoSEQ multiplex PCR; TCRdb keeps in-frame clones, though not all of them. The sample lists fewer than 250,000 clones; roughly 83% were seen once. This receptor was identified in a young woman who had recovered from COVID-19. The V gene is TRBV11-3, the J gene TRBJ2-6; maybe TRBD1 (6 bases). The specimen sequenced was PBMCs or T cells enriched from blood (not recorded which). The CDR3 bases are TGTGCCAGCAGCTTAGAGACAGGTCCCACTGGGGCCAACGTCCTGACTTTC. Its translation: CASSLETGPTGANVLTF.